This entry concerns a single TCR beta chain. What antigen it recognizes has not been identified. Since a much larger clone is just one base distant, this may be a read error. These data originate in a study of T cells generated in artificial thymic organoids (dated by TCRdb to 2017 to 2019). Regarding the research as a whole: In some experiments, thymic T cells were further FACS-purified to deplete CD4 immature single positive or double positive precursors. Displayed repertoire sequencing data were described as representative of three independent experiments. The study compared the TCR alpha and beta CDR3 repertoires of CD8 single positive T cells derived from in vitro artificial thymic organoids against those of naive CD8 T cells from thymus and peripheral blood. On the study overall, not on this receptor specifically: Physiological TCR clonotype diversity, comparable to that of thymic and blood naive CD8 T cells, was observed in organoid-derived CD8 single positive T cells.

The CDR3 runs 18 residues from the cysteine to the phenylalanine. The entry retains the CDR3 DNA only, 54 bases that are in frame from base 1. The CDR1 and CDR2 encoded by the germline V gene are SGHRS and YFSETQ. Primary CD8+ T cells were enriched with magnetic beads using the Miltenyi CD8+ T cell Isolation Kit. Prior to RNA extraction, CD3+TCRalphabeta+CD8 single positive T cells from organoids and thymus were isolated by FACS sorting. For each sample, total RNA was purified from roughly 40,000 to 200,000 sorted cells using the RNeasy Micro kit, and RNA quality was assessed on an Agilent RNA 6000 Nano chip. Thymic fragments were dissected, disrupted by pipetting and passed through a 70 um strainer to release thymocytes. Separate semi-nested PCR amplifications were run for the TCRalpha and TCRbeta libraries, using Advantage 2 and reverse primers located in the TRAC or TRBC constant regions. First-strand cDNA synthesis used between about 3.5 and 500 ng of total RNA. The TCR cDNA libraries were generated by 5'-RACE using the SMARTer PCR cDNA Synthesis kit, with a poly-dT primer driving first-strand synthesis. Sample-specific 5-nucleotide barcodes were carried by the semi-nested constant-region reverse primers, and the resulting products were cleaned using the Zymo DNA Clean and Concentrator-5 kit. Up to ten barcoded samples were pooled, ligated to Illumina adaptors and sequenced as 2 x 150 bp paired-end reads on an Illumina MiSeq. The published analysis was carried out like this. After demultiplexing, reads were aligned using BLAT against a custom library built from IMGT containing every combination of human TRAV, TRAJ, TRBV, TRBD and TRBJ. The best BLAT hits were picked using pslCDnaFilter (-maxAligns=1, -ignoreIntrons), and custom Perl scripts were used to calculate clonotype frequencies. Through fastp at Q25 and MiXCR, TCRdb rebuilt clones from the public reads, retaining in-frame beta chains. Entries are consolidated by CDR3 protein sequence, retaining the most common genes and DNA. These V and J calls are TCRdb output, not the study's own analysis. The sample profile shows some 2,300 distinct CDR3 sequences; approximately 11% of them were found once. The ten largest clones represent 2.8% of the sample.

The receptor comes from a human donor who gave cord blood stem cells for thymic organoid culture, a cardiac surgery patient who gave postnatal thymus, or a blood donor (not recorded which). The sequencing sample was made of naive CD8+ T cells from the thymus. The intended sense of this specimen's cell subset or site label: CD3+TCRalphabeta+CD8SP T cells; for blood, CD45RO-CCR7+ naive CD8+ T cells. Recombination connected TRBV5-1 to TRBJ2-5, with 8 bases aligning to TRBD2. The CDR3 sequence is CASSLAKTPLADQGTQYF. Here is the DNA: TGCGCCAGCAGCTTGGCCAAGACCCCACTAGCGGACCAAGGGACCCAGTACTTC. Here the CDR3 is joined to the reference TRBV5-1 and TRBJ2-5 genes, and the full variable domain is: KAGVTQTPRYLIKTRGQQVTLSCSPISGHRSVSWYQQTPGQGLQFLFEYFSETQRNKGNFPGRFSGRQFSNSRSEMNVSTLELGDSALYLCASSLAKTPLADQGTQYFGPGTRLLVL.